The source of this T cell receptor beta chain is a study of blood T cell repertoires in COVID-19. In germline, CDR1 is LGHNA, CDR2 YNFKEQ. The V and J ends lost 1 base and 0 bases respectively, with 16 bases between them. The CDR3 contains 18 residues. TCRdb's copy holds only in-frame clones and misses some; the assay was immunoSEQ multiplex PCR. The sample lists some 59,000 clones, around 81% occurring once. This clonotype was sampled from a woman aged 60-75 years with acute or convalescent COVID-19. The rearrangement uses TRBV4-2 and TRBJ1-3, with D possibly TRBD1 on 5 matching bases. The specimen was peripheral blood. DNA for the CDR3: TGTGCCAGCAGCCAAGGGGCCCAGGGTTTGAACTCTGGAAACACCATATATTTT. Protein product: CASSQGAQGLNSGNTIYF.